Shown below are 8 T cell receptor beta chains from a single sample sequenced in a study of blood T cell repertoires in COVID-19 (dated by TCRdb to the early 2020s). Receptor libraries were prepared by the immunoSEQ multiplex PCR assay. TCRdb re-hosts the immuneACCESS table, in-frame sequences only. Its copies lack some clones; in the studies checked, an unresolved V gene accounts for under half of them, and the cause for the rest is not known. The table for this sample lists approximately 300,000 clones; nearly 90% of them were counted only once. The ten largest clones take up roughly 10% of the sample. Sequences were obtained from PBMCs or T cells enriched from blood (not recorded which). The receptor source for this set is a woman younger than 45 who had recovered from COVID-19.

This clone is a singleton in its sample. The chain couples TRBV5-8 to TRBJ1-5, with a weak D call TRBD1 (5 bases). V lost 0 bases to trimming and J lost 5 bases, with 6 bases between them. This CDR3 region has 13 residues. The germline V gene has CDR1 SGHTS and CDR2 YDEGEE. This CDR3 is CASSLVRDQPQHF. CDR3 sequence (DNA): TGTGCCAGCAGCTTGGTCAGGGATCAGCCCCAGCATTTT.

Notes on this clone: Other DNA sequences within the sample encode an identical CDR3. The chain carries TRBV28 and TRBJ2-5, with a possible D match to TRBD2 (5 bases). Trimming removed 3 bases from V and 2 bases from J, with 10 bases in between. CDR1 is MDHEN, CDR2 SYDVKM, per germline. This CDR3 is built from 14 residues. CDR3 DNA: TGTGCCAGCAGTTTCAGCGGCCCTCAAGAGACCCAGTACTTC. Its protein is CASSFSGPQETQYF.

The rearrangement links TRBV6-5 to TRBJ2-4; TRBD2 might be the D (6 bases). V was trimmed by 10 bases and J by 1 base, leaving 17 bases between them. This CDR3 contains 15 residues. CDR1 and CDR2 (germline): MNHEY, SVGAGI. The CDR3 region is CATGTWPLAKNIQYF. CDR3 nucleotide sequence: TGTGCCACAGGGACTTGGCCTCTGGCCAAAAACATTCAGTACTTC.

This chain joins TRBV3-1 (or the pseudogene TRBV3-2) and TRBJ2-3; the D gene is possibly TRBD1 (6 bases). Deletions cut 11 bases from V and 1 base from J, with 10 bases between. CDR1 and CDR2 from the germline V gene are LGHDT and YNNKEL (reference sequence). This CDR3 spans 12 amino acids. CDR3 DNA: TGTGCCCAGGGACACTGCACAGATACGCAGTATTTT. This sequence encodes CAQGHCTDTQYF.

The CDR3 sequence is CASSPRTLAGGPSYEQYF. CDR3 bases: TGCGCCAGCAGCCCCCGAACTCTAGCGGGAGGGCCAAGCTACGAGCAGTACTTC. This chain uses TRBV4-1 with TRBJ2-7; 12 bases map to TRBD2. The CDR3 is made up of 18 amino acids. V shed 4 bases and J 3 bases; nucleotides not matched to a gene: 13. Germline CDR1 MGHRA, CDR2 YSYEKL.

The J gene is TRBJ2-7, the V gene TRBV27, with a weak D call TRBD1 (5 bases). In germline, CDR1 is MNHEY, CDR2 SMNVEV (reference sequence). V shed 6 bases and J shed 2 bases, with 14 bases lying between them. The CDR3 is made up of 14 amino acids. The CDR3 here is CASSRTHITYEQYF. The CDR3 DNA follows: TGTGCCAGCAGCCGGACACACATCACCTACGAGCAGTACTTC.

The V call is TRBV19, the J call TRBJ2-7, with a weak D call TRBD2 (6 bases). CDR3 size: 13 residues. CDR1 is LNHDA and CDR2 is SQIVND in the germline V gene (reference sequence). Trimming took off 6 bases at V and 6 bases at J, with 15 bases between the two ends. In nucleotides, the CDR3 is TGTGCCAGTAGCGGGAGTAATGTGGGCGAGCAGTACTTC. It codes for CASSGSNVGEQYF.

The chain is built from TRBV4-1 and TRBJ2-3, with 14 bases fitting TRBD2. Per the germline V gene, CDR1 is MGHRA and CDR2 is YSYEKL. Losses at the gene ends were 8 bases for V and 0 bases for J; bases not matched to a gene: 7. This CDR3 region has 17 residues. The CDR3 loop is CASSGTSGSGSTDTQYF. Here the CDR3 DNA reads TGCGCCAGCTCTGGGACTAGCGGGAGCGGGAGCACAGATACGCAGTATTTT.